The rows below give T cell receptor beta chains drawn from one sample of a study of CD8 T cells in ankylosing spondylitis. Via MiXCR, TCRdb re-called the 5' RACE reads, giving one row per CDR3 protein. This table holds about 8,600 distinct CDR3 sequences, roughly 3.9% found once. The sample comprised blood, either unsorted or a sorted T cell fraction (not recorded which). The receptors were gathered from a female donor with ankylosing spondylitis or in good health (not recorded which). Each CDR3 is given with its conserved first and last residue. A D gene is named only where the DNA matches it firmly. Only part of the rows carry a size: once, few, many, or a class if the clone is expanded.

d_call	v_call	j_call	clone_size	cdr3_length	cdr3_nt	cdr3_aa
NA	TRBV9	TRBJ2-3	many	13	TGTGCCAGCAGCTCCTCGGGGGCAGATACGCAGTATTTT	CASSSSGADTQYF
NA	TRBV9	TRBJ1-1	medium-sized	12	TGTGCCAGCAGCCCGGAGGACACTGAAGCTTTCTTT	CASSPEDTEAFF
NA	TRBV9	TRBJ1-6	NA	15	TGTGCCAGCAGCGTAGTGGGTTCCTATAATTCACCCCTCCACTTT	CASSVVGSYNSPLHF
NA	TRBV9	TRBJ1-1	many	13	TGTGCCAGCAGCGTGAGACTGAACACTGAAGCTTTCTTT	CASSVRLNTEAFF
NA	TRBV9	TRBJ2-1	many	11	TGTGCCAGCAGCGTAGCCGATGAGCAGTTCTTC	CASSVADEQFF
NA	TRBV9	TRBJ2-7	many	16	TGTGCCAGCAGCGTAGCGGCGGGCGGACACTCCTACGAGCAGTACTTC	CASSVAAGGHSYEQYF
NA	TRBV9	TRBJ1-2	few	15	TGTGCCAGCAGTCTTTCCCAACAGGCCCACTATGGCTACACCTTC	CASSLSQQAHYGYTF
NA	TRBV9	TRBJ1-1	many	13	TGTGCCAGCAGCGTAGGAAGTGGCACTGAAGCTTTCTTT	CASSVGSGTEAFF
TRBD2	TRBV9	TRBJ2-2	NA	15	TGTGCCAGCAGCGTAGGCGGGGGGCAAACCGGGGAGCTGTTTTTT	CASSVGGGQTGELFF
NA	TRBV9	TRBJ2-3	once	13	TGTGCCAGCAGCGTAGCGACAGCAGATACGCAGTATTTT	CASSVATADTQYF
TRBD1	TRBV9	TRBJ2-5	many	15	TGTGCCAGCAGCACGCGGACAGGGGATATCGAGACCCAGTACTTC	CASSTRTGDIETQYF
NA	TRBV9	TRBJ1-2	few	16	TGTGCCAGCACCCCGATGGTGGGGGGGGGTAACTATGGCTACACCTTC	CASTPMVGGGNYGYTF
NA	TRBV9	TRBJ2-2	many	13	TGTGCCAGCAGCTCTCGCCGAGGCGGGGAGCTGTTTTTT	CASSSRRGGELFF
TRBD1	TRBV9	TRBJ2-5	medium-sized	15	TGTGCCAGCAGCGTAGGGCGAACAGGGGAAGAGACCCAGTACTTC	CASSVGRTGEETQYF
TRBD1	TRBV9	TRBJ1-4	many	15	TGTGCCAGCAGCGTCGCGGGACAGCCGAATGAAAAACTGTTTTTT	CASSVAGQPNEKLFF
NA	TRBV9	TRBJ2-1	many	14	TGTGCCAGCAGCGTTGGACCAAATTTCGATGAGCAGTTCTTC	CASSVGPNFDEQFF
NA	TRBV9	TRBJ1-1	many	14	TGTGCCAGCAGCGTTGATAGATCAAACACTGAAGCTTTCTTT	CASSVDRSNTEAFF
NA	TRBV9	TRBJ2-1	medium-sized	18	TGTGCCAGCAGCGTAGTTCCCGGGGGGGGCAGGGGGTTCAATGAGCAGTTCTTC	CASSVVPGGGRGFNEQFF
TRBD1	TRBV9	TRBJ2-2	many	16	TGTGCCAGCAGCGTTCGGGACAGCCCGAACACCGGGGAGCTGTTTTTT	CASSVRDSPNTGELFF
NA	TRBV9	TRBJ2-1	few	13	TGTGCCAGCAGCGTAGAGAGTAGGGGTGAGCAGTTCTTC	CASSVESRGEQFF
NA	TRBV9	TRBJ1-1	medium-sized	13	TGTGCCAGCAGCGTAGAGGGGGGAACTGAAGCTTTCTTT	CASSVEGGTEAFF
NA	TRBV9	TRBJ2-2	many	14	TGTGCCAGCAGCGTAGGGATGAACACCGGGGAGCTGTTTTTT	CASSVGMNTGELFF
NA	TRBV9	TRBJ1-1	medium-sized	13	TGTGCCAGCAGCCCCCGGGGGGCCACTGAAGCTTTCTTT	CASSPRGATEAFF
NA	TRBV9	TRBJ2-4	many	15	TGTGCCAGCAGCGGGGACCCAAGGGGTCGAGACATTCAGTACTTC	CASSGDPRGRDIQYF
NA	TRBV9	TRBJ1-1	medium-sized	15	TGTGCCAGCAATCGTAGGGGGTTAGAAAGAGGTGAAGCTTTCTTT	CASNRRGLERGEAFF
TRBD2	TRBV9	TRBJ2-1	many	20	TGTGCCAGCAGCGCCCCCCTGGGACTAGCGGGGGGGAAGACCTACAATGAGCAGTTCTTC	CASSAPLGLAGGKTYNEQFF
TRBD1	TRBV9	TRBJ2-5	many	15	TGTGCCAGCAGCGACGACAGGGGGGGAAAAGAGACCCAGTACTTC	CASSDDRGGKETQYF
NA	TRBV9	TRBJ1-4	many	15	TGTGCCAGCAGCGTAGGATCCACGGCACATGAAAAACTGTTTTTT	CASSVGSTAHEKLFF
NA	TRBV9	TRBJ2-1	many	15	TGTGCCAGCAGCGTAGGAGGGGACCCCTACAATGAGCAGTTCTTC	CASSVGGDPYNEQFF
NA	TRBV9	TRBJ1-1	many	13	TGTGCCAGCAGCGTAGGTAGGGGTACTGAAGCTTTCTTT	CASSVGRGTEAFF
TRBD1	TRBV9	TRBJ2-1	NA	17	TGTGCCAGCAGCTCCGATCCCGGGACAGGGCGAGTCGATGAGCAGTTCTTC	CASSSDPGTGRVDEQFF
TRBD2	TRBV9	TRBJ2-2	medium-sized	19	TGTGCCAGCAGCGTAGCTTTCGTAGCGGGGGAGCTAAACACCGGGGAGCTGTTTTTT	CASSVAFVAGELNTGELFF
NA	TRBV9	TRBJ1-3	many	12	TGTGCCAGCAGTGTAGCCGGGGCCGGCCTATATTTT	CASSVAGAGLYF
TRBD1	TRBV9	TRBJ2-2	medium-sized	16	TGTGCCAGCAGCGTAGAGCAGGGACAGGGGGCCGGGGAGCTGTTTTTT	CASSVEQGQGAGELFF
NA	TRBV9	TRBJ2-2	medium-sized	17	TGTGCCAGCAGCGGGAGTGAGGTGCGCGAGAACACCGGGGAGCTGTTTTTT	CASSGSEVRENTGELFF
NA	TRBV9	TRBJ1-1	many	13	TGTGCCAGCAGCGCGGGACAGAACACTGAAGCTTTCTTT	CASSAGQNTEAFF
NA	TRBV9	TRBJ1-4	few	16	TGTGCCAGCAGCGAAACACAGGTGACAACTAATGAAAAACTGTTTTTT	CASSETQVTTNEKLFF
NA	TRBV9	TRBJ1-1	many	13	TGTGCCAGCAGCGTAGCTTGGGACACTGAAGCTTTCTTT	CASSVAWDTEAFF
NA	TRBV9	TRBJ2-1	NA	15	TGTGCCAGCAGCGAGACAGGTAGCTCCTACAATGAGCAGTTCTTC	CASSETGSSYNEQFF
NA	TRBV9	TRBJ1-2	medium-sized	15	TGTGCCAGCAGCGTTAGTAGGACAGTTAACTATGGCTACACCTTC	CASSVSRTVNYGYTF
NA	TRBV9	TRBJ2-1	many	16	TGTGCCAGCAGCGTAGGAGGAGGGGCGGGATCCAATGAGCAGTTCTTC	CASSVGGGAGSNEQFF
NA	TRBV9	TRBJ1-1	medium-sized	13	TGTGCCAGCAGCCCCCGGACAGACAACACTGAAGCTTTT	CASSPRTDNTEAF
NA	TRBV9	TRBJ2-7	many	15	TGTGCCAGCAGCGGGGGGGGACAGTTCTCCTACGAGCAGTACTTC	CASSGGGQFSYEQYF
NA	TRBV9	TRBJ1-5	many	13	TGTGCCAGCAGCGGCGTGGGGGGTCAGCCCCAGCATTTT	CASSGVGGQPQHF
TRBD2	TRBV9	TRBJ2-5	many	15	TGTGCCAGCAGCGTGGGCGGGGGGCTACAAGAGACCCAGTACTTC	CASSVGGGLQETQYF
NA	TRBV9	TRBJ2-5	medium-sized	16	TGTGCCAGCAGCGTAGGTCCGGGTGGGGTCCAAGAGACCCAGTACTTC	CASSVGPGGVQETQYF
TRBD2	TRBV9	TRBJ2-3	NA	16	TGTGCCAGCAGCGTAATTGCGGGGGAGTACACAGATACGCAGTATTTT	CASSVIAGEYTDTQYF
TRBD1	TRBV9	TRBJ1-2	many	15	TGTGCCAGCAGCGTAGGGGACAGCCCTAACTATGGCTACACCTTC	CASSVGDSPNYGYTF
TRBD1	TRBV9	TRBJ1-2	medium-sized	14	TGTGCCAGCAGCCCCCGGGACAGGGACTATGGCTACACCTTC	CASSPRDRDYGYTF
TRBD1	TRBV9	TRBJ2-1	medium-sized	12	TGTGCCAGCAGCGCTCAGGGGGCTGAGCAGTTCTTC	CASSAQGAEQFF
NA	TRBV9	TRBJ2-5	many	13	TGTGCCAGCACCCTGACGCTATCAGGGACCCAGTACTTC	CASTLTLSGTQYF
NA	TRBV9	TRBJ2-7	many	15	TGTGCCAGCAGCGTAGGCGGGGCTCTCTCCTACGAGCAGTACTTC	CASSVGGALSYEQYF
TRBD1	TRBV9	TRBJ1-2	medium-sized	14	TGTGCCAGCAGCGACACAACAGGGGCCTCTGGCTACACCTTC	CASSDTTGASGYTF
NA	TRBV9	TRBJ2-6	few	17	TGTGCCAGCAGCGCCAGATGGAGCCTGCTTGGGGCCAACGTCCTGACTTTC	CASSARWSLLGANVLTF
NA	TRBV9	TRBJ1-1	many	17	TGTGCCAGCAGCGTTTCCCGGACAGCCGGGAGGAACACTGAAGCTTTCTTT	CASSVSRTAGRNTEAFF
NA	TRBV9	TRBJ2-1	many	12	TGTGCCAGCGGCGACTCCTACAATGAGCAGTTCTTC	CASGDSYNEQFF
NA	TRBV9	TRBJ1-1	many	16	TGTGCCAGCAGCGTATCCGCAAACTCGGTGGACACTGAAGCTTTCTTT	CASSVSANSVDTEAFF
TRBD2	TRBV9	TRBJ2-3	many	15	TGTGCCAGCAGCATCCTAGCGGGGGGCACAGATACGCAGTATTTT	CASSILAGGTDTQYF
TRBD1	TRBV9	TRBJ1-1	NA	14	TGTGCCAGCAGCGGCGGGACAGGGACCTATGAAGCTTTCTTT	CASSGGTGTYEAFF
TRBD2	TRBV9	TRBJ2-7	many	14	TGTGCCAGCAGCGTTGGGGGGGAGTCCTACGAGCAGTACTTC	CASSVGGESYEQYF